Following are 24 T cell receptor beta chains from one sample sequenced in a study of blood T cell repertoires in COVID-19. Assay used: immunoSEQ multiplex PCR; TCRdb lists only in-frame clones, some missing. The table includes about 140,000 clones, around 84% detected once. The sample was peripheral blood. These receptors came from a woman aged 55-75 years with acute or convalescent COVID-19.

The CDR3 here is CASRPDLRGGYTF. In nucleotides, the CDR3 is TGTGCCAGCAGACCGGACCTCCGGGGTGGCTACACCTTC. This chain links TRBV5-4 with TRBJ1-2; D remains ambiguous. Germline-derived CDR1 and CDR2 are SGHNT and YYREEE (reference sequence). The V and J ends lost 5 bases and 7 bases respectively, with 15 bases between them. This CDR3 has 13 amino acids.

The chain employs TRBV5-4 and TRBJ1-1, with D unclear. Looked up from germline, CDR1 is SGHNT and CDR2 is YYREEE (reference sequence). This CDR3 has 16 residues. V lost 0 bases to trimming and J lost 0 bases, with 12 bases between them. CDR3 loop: CASSLGGPNMNTEAFF. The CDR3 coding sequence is TGTGCCAGCAGCTTGGGAGGCCCCAATATGAACACTGAAGCTTTCTTT.

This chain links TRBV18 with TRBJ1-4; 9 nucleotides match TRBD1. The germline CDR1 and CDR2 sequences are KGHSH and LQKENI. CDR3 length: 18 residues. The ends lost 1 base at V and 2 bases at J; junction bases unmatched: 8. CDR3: CASSPRGTGMTTNEKLFF. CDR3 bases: TGTGCCAGCTCACCACGAGGGACAGGGATGACCACTAATGAAAAACTGTTTTTT.

For the CDR3, the DNA is TGTGCCAGCAGCCCAACTAGTGGCGAGACCCAGTACTTC. It encodes CASSPTSGETQYF. The genes are TRBV11-3 and TRBJ2-5; maybe TRBD2 (5 bases). V was shortened by 5 bases and J by 5 bases, with 12 bases between the two germline ends. The CDR3 covers 13 residues. Germline CDR1 SGHNT, CDR2 YENEEA.

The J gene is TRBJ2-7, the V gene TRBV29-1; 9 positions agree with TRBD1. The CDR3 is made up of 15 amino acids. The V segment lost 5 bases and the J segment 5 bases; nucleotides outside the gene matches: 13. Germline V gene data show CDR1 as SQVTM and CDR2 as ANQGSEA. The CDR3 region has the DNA TGCAGCGTTAAAGTCGTCGACAGGGGGTTCGACGAGCAGTACTTC. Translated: CSVKVVDRGFDEQYF.

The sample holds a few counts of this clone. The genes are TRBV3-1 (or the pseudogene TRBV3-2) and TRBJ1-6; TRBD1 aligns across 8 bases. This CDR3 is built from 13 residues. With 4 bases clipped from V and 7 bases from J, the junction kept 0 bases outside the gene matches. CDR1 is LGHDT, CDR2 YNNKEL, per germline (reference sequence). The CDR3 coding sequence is TGTGCCAGCAGCCGGGACAGGAATTCACCCCTCCACTTT. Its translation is CASSRDRNSPLHF.

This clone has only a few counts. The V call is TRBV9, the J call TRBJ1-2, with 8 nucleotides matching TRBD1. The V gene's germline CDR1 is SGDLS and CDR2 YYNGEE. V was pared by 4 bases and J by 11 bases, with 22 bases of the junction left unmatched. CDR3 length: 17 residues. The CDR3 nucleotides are TGTGCCAGCAGCCCGCACAGGGGGTTGGTTGTGGTCCCACTTTACACCTTC. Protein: CASSPHRGLVVVPLYTF.

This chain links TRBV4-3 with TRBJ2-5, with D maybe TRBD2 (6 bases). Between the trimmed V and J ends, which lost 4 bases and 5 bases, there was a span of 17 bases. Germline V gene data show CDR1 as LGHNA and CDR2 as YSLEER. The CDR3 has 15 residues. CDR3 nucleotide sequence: TGCGCCAGCAGCCCGGGGGACGGCCGTCCGGAGACCCAGTACTTC. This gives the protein CASSPGDGRPETQYF.

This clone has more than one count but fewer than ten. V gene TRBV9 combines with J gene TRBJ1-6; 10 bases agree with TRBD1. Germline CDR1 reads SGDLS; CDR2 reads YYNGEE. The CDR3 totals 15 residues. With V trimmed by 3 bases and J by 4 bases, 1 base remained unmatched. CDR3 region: CASSGDRGYNSPLHF. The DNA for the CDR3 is TGTGCCAGCAGCGGGGACAGGGGATATAATTCACCCCTCCACTTT.

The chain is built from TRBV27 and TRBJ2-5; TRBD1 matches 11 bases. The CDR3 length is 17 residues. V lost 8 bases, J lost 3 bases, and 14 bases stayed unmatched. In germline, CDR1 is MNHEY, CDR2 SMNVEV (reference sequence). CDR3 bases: TGTGCCAGCCGGGACAGGGGGTCTCGCCCTACTAAAGAGACCCAGTACTTC. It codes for CASRDRGSRPTKETQYF.

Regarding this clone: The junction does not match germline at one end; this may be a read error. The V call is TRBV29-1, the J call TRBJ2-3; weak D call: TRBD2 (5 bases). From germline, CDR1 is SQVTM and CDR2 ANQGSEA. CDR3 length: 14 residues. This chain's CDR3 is CSVEDFGLGDTQYF. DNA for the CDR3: TGCAGCGTCGAAGATTTCGGACTCGGAGATACGCAGTATTTT.

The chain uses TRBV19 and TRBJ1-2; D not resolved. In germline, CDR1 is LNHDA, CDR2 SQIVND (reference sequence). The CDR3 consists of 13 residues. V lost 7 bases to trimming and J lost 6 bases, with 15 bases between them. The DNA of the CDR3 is TGTGCCAGTACCAGAAGACGAGACAATGGCTACACCTTC. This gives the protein CASTRRRDNGYTF. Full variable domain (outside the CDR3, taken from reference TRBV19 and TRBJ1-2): DGGITQSPKYLFRKEGQNVTLSCEQNLNHDAMYWYRQDPGQGLRLIYYSQIVNDFQKGDIAEGYSVSREKKESFPLTVTSAQKNPTAFYLCASTRRRDNGYTFGSGTRLTVV.

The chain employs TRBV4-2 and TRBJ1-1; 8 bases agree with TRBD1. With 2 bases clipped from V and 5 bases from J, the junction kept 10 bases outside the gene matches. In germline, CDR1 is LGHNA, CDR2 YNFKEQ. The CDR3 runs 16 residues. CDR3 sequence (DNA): TGTGCCAGCAGCCAATCTCCTACAGGGGGACGGACTGAAGCTTTCTTT. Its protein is CASSQSPTGGRTEAFF.

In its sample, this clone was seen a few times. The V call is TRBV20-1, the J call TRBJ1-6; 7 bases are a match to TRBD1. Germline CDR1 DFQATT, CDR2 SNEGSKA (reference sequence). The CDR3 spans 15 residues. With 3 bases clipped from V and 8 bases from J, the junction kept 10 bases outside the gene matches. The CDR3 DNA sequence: TGCAGTGCTAGTTACGCGGACAGGCAATATTCACCCCTCCACTTT. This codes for CSASYADRQYSPLHF.

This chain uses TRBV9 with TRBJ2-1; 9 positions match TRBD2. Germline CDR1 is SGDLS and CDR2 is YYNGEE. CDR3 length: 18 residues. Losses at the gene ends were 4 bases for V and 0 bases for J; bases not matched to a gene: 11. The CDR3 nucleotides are TGTGCCAGCAGCATCAGCGGGGGGCCCACAAGCTCCTACAATGAGCAGTTCTTC. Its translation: CASSISGGPTSSYNEQFF.

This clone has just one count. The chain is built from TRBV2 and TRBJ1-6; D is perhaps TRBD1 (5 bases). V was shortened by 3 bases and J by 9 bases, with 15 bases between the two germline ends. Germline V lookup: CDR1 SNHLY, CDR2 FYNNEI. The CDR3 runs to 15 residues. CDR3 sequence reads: CASSEFVQGGSPLHF. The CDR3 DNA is TGTGCCAGCAGTGAGTTCGTGCAGGGCGGTTCACCCCTCCACTTT.

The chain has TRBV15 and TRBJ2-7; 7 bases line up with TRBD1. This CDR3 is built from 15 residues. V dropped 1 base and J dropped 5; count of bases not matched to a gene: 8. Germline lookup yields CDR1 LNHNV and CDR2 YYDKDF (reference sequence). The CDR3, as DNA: TGTGCCACCAGCAGAGGCCAGGGGGTTTTCCACGAGCAGTACTTC. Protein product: CATSRGQGVFHEQYF.

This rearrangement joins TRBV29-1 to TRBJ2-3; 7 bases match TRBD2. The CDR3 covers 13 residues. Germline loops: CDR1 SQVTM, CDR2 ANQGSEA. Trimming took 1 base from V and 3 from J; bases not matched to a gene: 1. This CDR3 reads CSVEASGTDTQYF. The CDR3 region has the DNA TGCAGCGTTGAAGCTAGCGGAACAGATACGCAGTATTTT.

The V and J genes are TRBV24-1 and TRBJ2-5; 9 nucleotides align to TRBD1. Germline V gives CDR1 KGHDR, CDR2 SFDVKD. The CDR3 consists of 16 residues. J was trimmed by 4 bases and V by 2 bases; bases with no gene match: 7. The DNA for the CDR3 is TGTGCCACCAGTGATTCCGATGGGACAGGGACAGAGACCCAGTACTTC. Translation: CATSDSDGTGTETQYF.

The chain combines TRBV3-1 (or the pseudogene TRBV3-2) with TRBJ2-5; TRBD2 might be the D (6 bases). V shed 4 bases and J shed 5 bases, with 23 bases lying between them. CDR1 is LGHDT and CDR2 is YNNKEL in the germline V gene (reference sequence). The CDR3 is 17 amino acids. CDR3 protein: CASSRRRGRGRGETQYF. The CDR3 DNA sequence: TGTGCCAGCAGCCGCCGAAGAGGGCGGGGCCGGGGGGAGACCCAGTACTTC.

The chain's CDR3 is CASSFGAGRSNTGELFF. The CDR3 DNA is TGTGCCAGCAGCTTCGGGGCGGGGCGCTCGAACACCGGGGAGCTGTTTTTT. This chain connects TRBV7-6 to TRBJ2-2, with D perhaps matching TRBD2 (6 bases). The CDR3 extends over 17 amino acids. Trimming shortened V by 3 bases and J by 0 bases, and 14 bases separated the two germline ends. Germline V lookup: CDR1 SGHVS, CDR2 FNYEAQ.

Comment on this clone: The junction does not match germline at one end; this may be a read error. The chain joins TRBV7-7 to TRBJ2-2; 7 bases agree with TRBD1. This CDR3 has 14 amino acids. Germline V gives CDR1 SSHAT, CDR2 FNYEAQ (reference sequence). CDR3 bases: TGTGCTAGCAGCTTACAACAGGGGACCGGGGAGCTGTTTTTT. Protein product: CASSLQQGTGELFF.

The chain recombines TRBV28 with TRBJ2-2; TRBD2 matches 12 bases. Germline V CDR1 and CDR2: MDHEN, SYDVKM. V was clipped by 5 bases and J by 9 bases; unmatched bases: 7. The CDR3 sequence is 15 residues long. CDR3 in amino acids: CASSQTGTSGWELFF. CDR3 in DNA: TGTGCCAGCAGTCAAACCGGGACTAGCGGGTGGGAGCTGTTTTTT.

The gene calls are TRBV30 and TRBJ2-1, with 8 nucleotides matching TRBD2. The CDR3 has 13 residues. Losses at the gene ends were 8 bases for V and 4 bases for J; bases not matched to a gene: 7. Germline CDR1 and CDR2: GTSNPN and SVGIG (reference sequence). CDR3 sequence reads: CALSGGGYNEQFF. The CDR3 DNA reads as TGTGCCCTAAGCGGGGGAGGTTACAATGAGCAGTTCTTC. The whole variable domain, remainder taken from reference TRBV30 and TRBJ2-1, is SQTIHQWPATLVQPVGSPLSLECTVEGTSNPNLYWYRQAAGRGLQLLFYSVGIGQISSEVPQNLSASRPQDRQFILSSKKLLLSDSGFYLCALSGGGYNEQFFGPGTRLTVL.